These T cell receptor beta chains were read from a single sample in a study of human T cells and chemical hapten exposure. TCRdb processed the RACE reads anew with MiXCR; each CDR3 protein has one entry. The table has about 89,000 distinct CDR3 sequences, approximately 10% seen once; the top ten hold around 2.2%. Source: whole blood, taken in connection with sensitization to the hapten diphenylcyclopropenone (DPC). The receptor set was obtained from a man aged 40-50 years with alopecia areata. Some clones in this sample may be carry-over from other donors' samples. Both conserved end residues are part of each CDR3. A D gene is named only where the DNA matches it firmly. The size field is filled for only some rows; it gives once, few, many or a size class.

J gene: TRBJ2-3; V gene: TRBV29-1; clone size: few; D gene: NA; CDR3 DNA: TGCAGCGTTGGCCATGCAAGCGTGGTAGATACGCAGTATTTT; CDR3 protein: CSVGHASVVDTQYF
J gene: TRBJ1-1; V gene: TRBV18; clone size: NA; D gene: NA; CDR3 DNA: TGTGCCAGCTCGCCCCAGGAGAACACTGAAGCTTTCTTT; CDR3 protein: CASSPQENTEAFF
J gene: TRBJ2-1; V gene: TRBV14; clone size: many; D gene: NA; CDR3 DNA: TGTGCCAGCAGCCAACTCTCCTACAATGAGCAGTTCTTC; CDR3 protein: CASSQLSYNEQFF
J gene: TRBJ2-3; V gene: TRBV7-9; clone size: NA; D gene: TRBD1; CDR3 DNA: TGTGCCAGCAGCTCCTGGACAGGCCTTGCGTCAGATACGCAGTATTTT; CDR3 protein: CASSSWTGLASDTQYF
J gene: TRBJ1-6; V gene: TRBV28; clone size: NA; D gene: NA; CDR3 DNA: TGTGCCAGCAGTTTCCAGTTCTCCTCCTATAATTCACCCCTCCACTTT; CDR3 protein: CASSFQFSSYNSPLHF
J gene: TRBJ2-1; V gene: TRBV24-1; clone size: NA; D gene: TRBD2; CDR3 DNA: TGTGCCACCAGGGGAGCGGGAGCGGAGTACAATGAGCAGTTCTTC; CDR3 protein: CATRGAGAEYNEQFF
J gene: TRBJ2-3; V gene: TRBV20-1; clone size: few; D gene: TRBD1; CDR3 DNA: TGCAGTGCTACCGGGGACAGGGGTATTATGGATACGCAGTATTTT; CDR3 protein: CSATGDRGIMDTQYF
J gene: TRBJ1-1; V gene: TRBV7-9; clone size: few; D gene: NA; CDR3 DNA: TGTGCCAGCAGCCCTTCCACGGCCTTTGAAGCTTTCTTT; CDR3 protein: CASSPSTAFEAFF
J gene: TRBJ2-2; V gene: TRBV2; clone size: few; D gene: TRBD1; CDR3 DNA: TGTGCCAGCAGTGAGACAGGGCTGACCGGGGAGCTGTTTTTT; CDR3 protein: CASSETGLTGELFF
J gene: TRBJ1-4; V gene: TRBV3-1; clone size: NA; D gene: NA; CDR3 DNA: TGTGCCAGCAGCCAAGTAGCAGGGCTGGAAAAACTGTTTTTT; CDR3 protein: CASSQVAGLEKLFF
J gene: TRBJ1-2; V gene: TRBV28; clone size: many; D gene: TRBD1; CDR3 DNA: TGTGCCAGCAGTTTTCACCTCGACAGGGGACAGGGCTACACCTTC; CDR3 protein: CASSFHLDRGQGYTF
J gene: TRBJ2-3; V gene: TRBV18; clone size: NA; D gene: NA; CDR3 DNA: TGTGCCAGCTCACCAACAGGTAGCACAGATACGCAGTATTTT; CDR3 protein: CASSPTGSTDTQYF
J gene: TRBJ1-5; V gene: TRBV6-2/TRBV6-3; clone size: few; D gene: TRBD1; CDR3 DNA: TGTGCCAGCAGTTACCCCGGAACAGGGGGCAGACAGCCCCAGCATTTT; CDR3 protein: CASSYPGTGGRQPQHF
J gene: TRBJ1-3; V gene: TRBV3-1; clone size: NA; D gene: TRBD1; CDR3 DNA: TGTGCCAGCAGCCCGACAGGGGATGGAAACACCATATATTTT; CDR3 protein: CASSPTGDGNTIYF
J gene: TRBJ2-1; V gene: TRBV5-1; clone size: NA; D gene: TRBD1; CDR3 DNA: TGCGCCAGCAGCTTGGAGGACAGGGCCAATGAGCAGTTCTTC; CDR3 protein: CASSLEDRANEQFF
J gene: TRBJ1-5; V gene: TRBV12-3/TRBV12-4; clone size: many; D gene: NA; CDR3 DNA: TGTGCCAGCAGTTTTGGGAAGGACCAGCCCCAGCATTTT; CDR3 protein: CASSFGKDQPQHF
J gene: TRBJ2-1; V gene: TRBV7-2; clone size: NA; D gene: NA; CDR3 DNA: TGTGCCAGCAGCTTAGCGGGCAGGGGCAATGAGCAGTTCTTC; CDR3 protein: CASSLAGRGNEQFF
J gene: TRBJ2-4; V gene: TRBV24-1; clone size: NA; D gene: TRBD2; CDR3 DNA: TGTGCCACCAGTGGCGGACTAGCCAACATTCAGTACTTC; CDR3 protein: CATSGGLANIQYF
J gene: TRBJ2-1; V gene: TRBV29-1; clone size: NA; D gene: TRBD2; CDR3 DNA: TGCAGCACCTCCGTCGGGCTAGCGGGGAACAATGAGCAGTTCTTC; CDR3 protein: CSTSVGLAGNNEQFF
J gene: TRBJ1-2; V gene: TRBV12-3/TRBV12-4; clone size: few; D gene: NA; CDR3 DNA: TGTGCCAGCAGTTTAGCGCTGGCAGTCTATGGCTACACCTTC; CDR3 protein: CASSLALAVYGYTF
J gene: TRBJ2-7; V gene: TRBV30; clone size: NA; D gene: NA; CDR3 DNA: TGTGCCTGGAGTAGGCTAGTGGGCGAGCAGTACTTC; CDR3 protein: CAWSRLVGEQYF
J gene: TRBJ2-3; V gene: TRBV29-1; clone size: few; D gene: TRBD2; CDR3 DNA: TGCAGCGCCCGTACATTCAGACAGAGGACTAGCGGGAGGCTTAGCACAGATACGCAGTATTTT; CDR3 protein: CSARTFRQRTSGRLSTDTQYF
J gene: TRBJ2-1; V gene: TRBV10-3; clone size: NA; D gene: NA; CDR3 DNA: TGTGCCACCCTGGAGGACCCCACGTACAATGAGCAGTTCTTC; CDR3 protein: CATLEDPTYNEQFF
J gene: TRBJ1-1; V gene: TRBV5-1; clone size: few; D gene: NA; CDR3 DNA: TGCGCCAGCAGCTTGGAGATAGGGGCTGAAGCTTTCTTT; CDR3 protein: CASSLEIGAEAFF
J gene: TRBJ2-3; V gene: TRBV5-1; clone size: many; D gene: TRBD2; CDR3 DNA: TGCGCCAGCAGCACAAGCGGGACCTACTTCGGAGATACGCAGTATTTT; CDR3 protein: CASSTSGTYFGDTQYF
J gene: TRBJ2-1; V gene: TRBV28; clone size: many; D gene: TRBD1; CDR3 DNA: TGTGCCAGCAGTCCCCGACAGGGTGAGCAGTTCTTC; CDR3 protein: CASSPRQGEQFF
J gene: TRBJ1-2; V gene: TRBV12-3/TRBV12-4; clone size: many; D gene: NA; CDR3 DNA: TGTGCCAGCAGTCTCCGGGGGATCTATGGCTACACCTTC; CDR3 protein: CASSLRGIYGYTF
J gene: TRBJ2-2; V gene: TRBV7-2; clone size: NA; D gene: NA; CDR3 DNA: TGTGCCAACAGCCAACACCAGGCCGGGGAGCTGTTTTTT; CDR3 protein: CANSQHQAGELFF
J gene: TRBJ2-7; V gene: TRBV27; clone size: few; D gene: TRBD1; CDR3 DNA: TGTGCCAGCAGTCCCTGGACAGGGTCAGGGTACGAGCAGTACTTC; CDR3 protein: CASSPWTGSGYEQYF
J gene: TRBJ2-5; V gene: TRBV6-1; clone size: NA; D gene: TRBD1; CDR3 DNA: TGTGCCAGCAGTGGCCTCGGACAGGGGGTAGAGACCCAGTACTTC; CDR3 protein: CASSGLGQGVETQYF
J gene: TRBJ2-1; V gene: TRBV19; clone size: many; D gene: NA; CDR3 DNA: TGTGCCAGTAGCGCCAACTACTACAATGAGCAGTTCTTC; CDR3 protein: CASSANYYNEQFF
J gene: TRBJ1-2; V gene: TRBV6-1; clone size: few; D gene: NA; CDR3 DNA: TGTGCCAGCAGTCAGGGGACGTTGGGCTACACCTTC; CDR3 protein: CASSQGTLGYTF
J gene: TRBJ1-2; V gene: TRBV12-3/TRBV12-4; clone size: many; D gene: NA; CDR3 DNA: TGTGCCAGCAGTTTACAGGCAGGGATACATTCCTATGGCTACACCTTC; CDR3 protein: CASSLQAGIHSYGYTF
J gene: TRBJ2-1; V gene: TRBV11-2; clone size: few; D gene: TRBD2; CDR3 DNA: TGTGCCAGCAGCCCAAGACTAGCGGGAGTCTACAATGAGCAGTTCTTC; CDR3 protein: CASSPRLAGVYNEQFF
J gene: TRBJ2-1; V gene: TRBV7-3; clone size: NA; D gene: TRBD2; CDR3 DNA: TGTGCCAGCAGCTTAAGGGGAGCGGGAGGGCAGAATGAGCAGTTCTTC; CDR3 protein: CASSLRGAGGQNEQFF
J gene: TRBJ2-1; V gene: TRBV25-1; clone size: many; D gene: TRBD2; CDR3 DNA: TGTGCCAGCAGTGAATCCTGGGGGGGAAGCAATGAGCAGTTCTTC; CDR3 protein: CASSESWGGSNEQFF
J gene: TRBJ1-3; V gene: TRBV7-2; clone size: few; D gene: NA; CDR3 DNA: TGTGCCAGCAGCTTAAGCTCGTCGCAGCTCGCTGGAAACACCATATATTTT; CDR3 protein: CASSLSSSQLAGNTIYF
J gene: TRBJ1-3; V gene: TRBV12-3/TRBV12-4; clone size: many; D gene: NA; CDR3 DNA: TGTGCCAGCAGTTTATCAGATTCTGGAAACACCATATATTTT; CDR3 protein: CASSLSDSGNTIYF
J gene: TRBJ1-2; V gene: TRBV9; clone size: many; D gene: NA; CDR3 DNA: TGTGCCAGCAGCGTCGCAGGGAGGCTCCATGGCTACACCTTC; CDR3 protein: CASSVAGRLHGYTF
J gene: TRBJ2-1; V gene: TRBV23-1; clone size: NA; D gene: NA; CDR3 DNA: TGCGCCAGCAGTCAATCGCTCTCGACTACCTGGTTGGATGAGCAGTTCTTC; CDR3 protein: CASSQSLSTTWLDEQFF
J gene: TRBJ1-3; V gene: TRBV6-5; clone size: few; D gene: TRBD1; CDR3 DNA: TGTGCCAGCAGTTACTCACCCACCCAGGGGGGCACCATATATTTT; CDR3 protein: CASSYSPTQGGTIYF
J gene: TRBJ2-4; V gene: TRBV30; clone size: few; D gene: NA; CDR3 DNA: TGTGCCTGGAGCGAGGGGCGGGACATTCAGTACTTC; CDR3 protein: CAWSEGRDIQYF
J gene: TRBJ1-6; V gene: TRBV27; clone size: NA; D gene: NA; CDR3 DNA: TGTGCCAGCGGTCGGGGATTCGATAATTCACCCCTCCACTTT; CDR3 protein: CASGRGFDNSPLHF
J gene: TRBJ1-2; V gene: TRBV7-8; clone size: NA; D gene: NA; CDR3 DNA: TGTGCCAGCAGCTTCCAATCCTTTGACGCCGCATATGGCTACACCTTC; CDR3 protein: CASSFQSFDAAYGYTF
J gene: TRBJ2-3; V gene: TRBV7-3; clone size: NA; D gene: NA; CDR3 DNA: TGTGCCAGCAGCTTAGTTGGTCCCTCGTCGGATACGCAGTATTTT; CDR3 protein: CASSLVGPSSDTQYF
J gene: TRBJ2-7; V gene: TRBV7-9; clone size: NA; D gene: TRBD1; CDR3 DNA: TGTGCCAGCAGCTTACGAGATCCCGGGACAGGGGGCCGCGAGCAGTACTTC; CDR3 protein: CASSLRDPGTGGREQYF
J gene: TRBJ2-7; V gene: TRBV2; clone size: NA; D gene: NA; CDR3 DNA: TGTGCCAGCGGGACACCTATCCCCCCCGAGCAGTACTTC; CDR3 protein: CASGTPIPPEQYF
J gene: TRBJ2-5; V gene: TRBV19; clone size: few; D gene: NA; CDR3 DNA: TGTGCCAGTAGCCCCGGTCTAGAGACCCAGTACTTC; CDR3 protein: CASSPGLETQYF
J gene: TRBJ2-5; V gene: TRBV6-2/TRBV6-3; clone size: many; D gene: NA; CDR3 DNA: TGTGCCAGCACCCCGGGGGTTACGGCTTCGGAGAAGAGACTGGCCCAGTACTTC; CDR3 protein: CASTPGVTASEKRLAQYF
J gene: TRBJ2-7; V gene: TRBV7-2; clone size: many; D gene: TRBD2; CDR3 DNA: TGTGCCAGCAGCCTACCCCGACTAGCTCAGAAGTACGAGCAGTACTTC; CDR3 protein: CASSLPRLAQKYEQYF
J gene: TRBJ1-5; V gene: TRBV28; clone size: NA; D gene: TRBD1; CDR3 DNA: TGTGCCAGCAGCACCGCTCAGACAGGGATGTATAGCAATCAGCCCCAGCATTTT; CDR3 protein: CASSTAQTGMYSNQPQHF
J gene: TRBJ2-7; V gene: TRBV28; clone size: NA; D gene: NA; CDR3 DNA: TGTGCCAGCAGTTTAGTAGCGGCCCGCGGCGAGCAGTACTTC; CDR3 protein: CASSLVAARGEQYF
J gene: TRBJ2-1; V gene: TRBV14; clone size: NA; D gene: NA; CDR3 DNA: TGTGCCAGCAGCCCACGGCACAAGTCCTACAATGAGCAGTTCTTC; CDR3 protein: CASSPRHKSYNEQFF